The sequence of this T cell receptor beta chain was determined in a study of brain T cells in children with intractable seizures. Assay used: immunoSEQ multiplex PCR; TCRdb lists only in-frame clones, some missing. The repertoire holds 300,000 to 400,000 clones, with about 93% as singletons. This CDR3 comprises 17 residues. From germline, CDR1 is GTSNPN and CDR2 SVGIG (reference sequence). V was pared by 2 bases and J by 4 bases, with 13 bases of the junction left unmatched. Time point denoted: blood from clinic visit 5 months post-surgery; TSC patient then seizure free. The source is a boy younger than two with tuberous sclerosis and intractable seizures. The rearrangement links TRBV30 to TRBJ2-1, with 8 bases identical to TRBD1. The sequencing used peripheral blood, collected less than 6 months after surgery. The CDR3 sequence is CAWSPLQGQGPYNEQFF. The CDR3 DNA reads as TGTGCCTGGAGTCCTTTACAAGGACAGGGACCTTACAATGAGCAGTTCTTC.